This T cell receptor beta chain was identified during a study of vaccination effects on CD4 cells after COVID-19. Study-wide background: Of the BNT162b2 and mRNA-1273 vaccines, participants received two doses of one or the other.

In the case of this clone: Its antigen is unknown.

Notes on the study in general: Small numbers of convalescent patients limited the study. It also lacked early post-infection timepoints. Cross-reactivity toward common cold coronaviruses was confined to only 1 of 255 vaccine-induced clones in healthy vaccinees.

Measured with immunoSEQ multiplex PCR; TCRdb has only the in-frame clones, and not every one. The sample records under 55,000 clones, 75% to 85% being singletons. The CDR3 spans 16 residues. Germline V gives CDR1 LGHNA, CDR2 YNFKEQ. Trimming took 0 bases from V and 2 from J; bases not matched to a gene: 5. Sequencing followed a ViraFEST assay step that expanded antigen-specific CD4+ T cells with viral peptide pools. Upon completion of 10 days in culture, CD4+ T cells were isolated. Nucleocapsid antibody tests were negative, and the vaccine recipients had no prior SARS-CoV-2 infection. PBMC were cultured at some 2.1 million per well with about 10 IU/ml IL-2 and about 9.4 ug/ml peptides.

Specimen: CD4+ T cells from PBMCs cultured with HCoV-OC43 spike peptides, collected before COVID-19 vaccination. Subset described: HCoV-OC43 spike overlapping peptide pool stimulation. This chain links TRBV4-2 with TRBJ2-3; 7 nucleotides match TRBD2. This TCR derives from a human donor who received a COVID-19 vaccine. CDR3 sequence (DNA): TGTGCCAGCAGCCAAGACTGGAGCGGGAACACAGATACGCAGTATTTT. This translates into CASSQDWSGNTDTQYF.